This T cell receptor (beta chain) originates from a study of T cell responses to AZD1222 COVID-19 vaccine. Study-level points and caveats: Spike was spanned by vaccine-associated CD4 TCRs, which were dominant at 160-218 and 743-854. Seropositivity was recorded at baseline in only a handful of AZD1222 recipients. A rise in Spike-specific TCR breadth and depth followed two AZD1222 doses.

Assay used: immunoSEQ multiplex PCR; TCRdb lists only in-frame clones, some missing. The sample holds 130,000 or so clones, approximately 90% seen once. CDR1 is SGHVS, CDR2 FQNEAQ, per germline. V was trimmed by 1 base and J by 12 bases, leaving 10 bases between them. The CDR3 totals 12 residues. Note on this clone: Its target is not known.

The V gene is TRBV7-8, the J gene TRBJ2-1; TRBD1 might be the D (6 bases). Sequences were derived from peripheral blood, sampled 28 days after the second AZD1222 dose. This sequence originates from an adult who received the AZD1222 COVID-19 vaccine. The CDR3 DNA reads TGTGCCAGCAGCTTAGACAGGGACGGGCAGTTCTTC. Its translation: CASSLDRDGQFF.